This T cell receptor (beta chain) was captured in a study of high-grade serous ovarian cancer treatment subgroups. About this clone: The target antigen is unknown.

Tumor tissue was taken before any definitive surgery or chemotherapy was given. Germline loops: CDR1 MNHEY, CDR2 SVGAGI. The CDR3 loop spans 13 amino acids. Trimming cost V 5 bases and J 5 bases, with 10 bases left between them. The protocol was immunoSEQ multiplex PCR, while the TCRdb copy is restricted to in-frame clones and leaves out a portion. The sample has over 8,500 clones; less than 90% are singletons. Study-wide findings and caveats: Same-patient tumor repertoires overlapped at about 0.095 to 0.8; different patients barely overlapped. CDR1 and CDR2 were left unanalyzed; analyses focused on CDR3.

This chain links TRBV6-5 with TRBJ1-5, with a possible D match to TRBD1 (6 bases). The sample taken for sequencing was tumor tissue. The receptor was isolated from a human donor with high-grade serous ovarian cancer. CDR3: CASSGGQYQPQHF. Written as DNA, the CDR3 is TGTGCCAGCAGTGGGGGGCAGTATCAGCCCCAGCATTTT.